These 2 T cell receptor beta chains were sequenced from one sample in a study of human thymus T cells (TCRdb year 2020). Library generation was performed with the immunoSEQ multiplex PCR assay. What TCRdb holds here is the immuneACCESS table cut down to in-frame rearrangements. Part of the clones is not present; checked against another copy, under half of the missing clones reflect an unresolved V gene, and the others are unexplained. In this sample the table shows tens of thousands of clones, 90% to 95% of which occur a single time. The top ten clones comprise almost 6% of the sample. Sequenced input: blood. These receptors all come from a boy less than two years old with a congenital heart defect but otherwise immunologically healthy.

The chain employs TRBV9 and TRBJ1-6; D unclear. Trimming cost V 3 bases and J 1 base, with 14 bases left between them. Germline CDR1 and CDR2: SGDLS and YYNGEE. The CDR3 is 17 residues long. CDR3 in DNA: TGTGCCAGCAGCGCGACACCCGATAGGTCCTATAATTCACCCCTCCACTTT. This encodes CASSATPDRSYNSPLHF.

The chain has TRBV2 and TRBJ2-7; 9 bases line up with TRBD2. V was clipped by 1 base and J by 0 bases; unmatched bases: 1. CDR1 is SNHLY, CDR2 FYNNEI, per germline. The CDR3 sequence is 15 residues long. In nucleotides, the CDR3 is TGTGCCAGCAGTGAAGGGGGACTAGCCTCCTACGAGCAGTACTTC. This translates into CASSEGGLASYEQYF.